Presented here are 22 T cell receptor beta chains from one specimen sequenced in a study of cytomegalovirus exposure and HLA in healthy donors. With 60 Vbeta and 13 Jbeta primers, the PCR was carried out. The data were produced by immunoSEQ multiplex PCR, yet TCRdb's version contains in-frame clones alone and is incomplete. In the table there are 100,000 to 150,000 clones, roughly 73% of which are singletons. Sequencing used PBMCs. The receptors come from a man in his 60s in good health and CMV-seropositive.

This chain uses TRBV5-4 with TRBJ2-4; 11 bases fit TRBD1. The V gene end was trimmed by 2 bases and the J gene end by 2 bases; junction bases not matched to a gene: 6. The CDR3 extends over 17 amino acids. The germline V gene has CDR1 SGHNT and CDR2 YYREEE (reference sequence). CDR3 amino acids: CASSFGGQGATKNIQYF. Here the CDR3 DNA reads TGTGCCAGCAGCTTCGGAGGACAGGGGGCCACCAAAAACATTCAGTACTTC.

V usage is TRBV5-4 and J usage is TRBJ2-3, with 12 bases identical to TRBD2. The CDR3 is 15 amino acids. The ends lost 0 bases at V and 6 bases at J; junction bases unmatched: 2. The germline CDR1 and CDR2 sequences are SGHNT and YYREEE (reference sequence). CDR3 protein: CASSLVGTSGDTQYF. The DNA of the CDR3 is TGTGCCAGCAGCTTGGTTGGGACTAGCGGGGATACGCAGTATTTT. The whole variable domain, filled in from reference TRBV5-4 and TRBJ2-3, reads ETGVTQSPTHLIKTRGQQVTLRCSSQSGHNTVSWYQQALGQGPQFIFQYYREEENGRGNFPPRFSGLQFPNYSSELNVNALELDDSALYLCASSLVGTSGDTQYFGPGTRLTVL.

This sequence joins TRBV5-1 and TRBJ2-7, with TRBD2 as a possible D gene (5 bases). The length of the CDR3 is 12 residues. Germline CDR1 and CDR2: SGHRS and YFSETQ. V lost 0 bases and J lost 7, with 8 bases in between. This CDR3 reads CASSLVAGEQYF. In DNA form, the CDR3 reads TGCGCCAGCAGCTTGGTGGCGGGTGAGCAGTACTTC. The whole variable domain, filled in from reference TRBV5-1 and TRBJ2-7, reads KAGVTQTPRYLIKTRGQQVTLSCSPISGHRSVSWYQQTPGQGLQFLFEYFSETQRNKGNFPGRFSGRQFSNSRSEMNVSTLELGDSALYLCASSLVAGEQYFGPGTRLTVT.

The chain recombines TRBV4-2 with TRBJ1-3; D not certain. Per the germline V gene, CDR1 is LGHNA and CDR2 is YNFKEQ. The V end was cut by 0 bases, the J end by 0 bases, with 12 bases between. The length of the CDR3 is 17 residues. CDR3 sequence: CASSQDLIGISGNTIYF. The CDR3 coding sequence is TGTGCCAGCAGCCAAGATCTCATCGGGATCTCTGGAAACACCATATATTTT.

The gene calls are TRBV2 and TRBJ1-4; D call uncertain. The germline gives CDR1 SNHLY, CDR2 FYNNEI. Trimming removed 8 bases at V and 1 base at J, with 14 bases between. This CDR3 region has 15 residues. The CDR3 protein is CASCTFPGTNEKLFF. The CDR3 DNA follows: TGTGCCAGCTGCACCTTTCCGGGAACTAATGAAAAACTGTTTTTT.

J is TRBJ1-6 and V is TRBV19; D is unclear. Germline values: CDR1 LNHDA, CDR2 SQIVND (reference sequence). The CDR3 covers 13 residues. Deletions cut 9 bases from V and 5 bases from J, with 11 bases between. The CDR3 DNA sequence: TGTGCCAGCGCCGACGGGAATAATTCACCCCTCCACTTT. Residues: CASADGNNSPLHF.

The rearrangement joins TRBV5-4 to TRBJ1-2, with no clear D. Looked up from germline, CDR1 is SGHNT and CDR2 is YYREEE (reference sequence). The CDR3 covers 13 residues. Trimming removed 1 base at V and 7 bases at J, with 11 bases between. CDR3 amino acids: CASSLPPGFGYTF. The CDR3 coding sequence is TGTGCCAGCAGCTTGCCGCCGGGGTTTGGCTACACCTTC.

The chain combines TRBV7-6 with TRBJ2-2, with D possibly being TRBD1 (6 bases). CDR1 is SGHVS, CDR2 FNYEAQ, per germline. The germline V and J ends were trimmed by 1 base and 0 bases, with 6 bases remaining between them. This CDR3 comprises 15 residues. The CDR3 is CASSLDRANTGELFF. CDR3 nucleotides: TGTGCCAGCAGCTTAGACAGGGCGAACACCGGGGAGCTGTTTTTT.

This clone was picked up a small number of times. V usage is TRBV6-5 and J usage is TRBJ2-6, with a weak D call TRBD2 (6 bases). CDR1 and CDR2 from the germline V gene are MNHEY and SVGAGI. The CDR3 length is 15 residues. Trimming shortened V by 2 bases and J by 3 bases, and 8 bases separated the two germline ends. The CDR3 DNA sequence: TGTGCCAGCAGTTACGGGGGGTTTGGGGCCAACGTCCTGACTTTC. Translating gives CASSYGGFGANVLTF.

The rearrangement uses TRBV19 and TRBJ1-2; 9 bases fit TRBD1. V was clipped by 5 bases and J by 6 bases; unmatched bases: 7. The CDR3 is made up of 14 amino acids. The germline gives CDR1 LNHDA, CDR2 SQIVND (reference sequence). The CDR3 region has the DNA TGTGCCAGTAGTTCCGGGACAGGGCCTCATGGCTACACCTTC. Protein: CASSSGTGPHGYTF. The full variable domain, with the rest looked up from reference TRBV19 and TRBJ1-2, is DGGITQSPKYLFRKEGQNVTLSCEQNLNHDAMYWYRQDPGQGLRLIYYSQIVNDFQKGDIAEGYSVSREKKESFPLTVTSAQKNPTAFYLCASSSGTGPHGYTFGSGTRLTVV.

CDR3 bases: TGTGCCAGGACGTTACCGGGACAGGGGGGCAAACCCGAATACGAGCAGTACTTC. This sequence encodes CARTLPGQGGKPEYEQYF. J is TRBJ2-7 and V is TRBV27, with 11 bases lining up with TRBD1. The V and J ends lost 9 bases and 4 bases, in that order; junction bases with no gene match: 20. CDR3 length: 18 amino acids. CDR1 and CDR2 from the germline V gene are MNHEY and SMNVEV (reference sequence).

This clone has more than one count but fewer than ten. This rearrangement joins TRBV9 to TRBJ2-5, with D unresolved. CDR3 length: 14 residues. V was pared by 0 bases and J by 0 bases, with 6 bases between. Germline assignment: CDR1 SGDLS and CDR2 YYNGEE. The CDR3 loop is CASSVGDYQETQYF. The CDR3 coding sequence is TGTGCCAGCAGCGTAGGAGACTACCAAGAGACCCAGTACTTC.

The V and J genes are TRBV4-1 and TRBJ2-3; 7 bases are shared with TRBD2. Germline lookup yields CDR1 MGHRA and CDR2 YSYEKL. The CDR3 contains 14 residues. The V gene end was trimmed by 5 bases and the J gene end by 2 bases; junction bases not matched to a gene: 4. CDR3 nucleotide sequence: TGCGCCAGCAGCGTAAGCGGGGACACAGATACGCAGTATTTT. Protein product: CASSVSGDTDTQYF.

CDR3 coding DNA: TGTGCCAGCAGTGGAACAGGGGACTATGGCTACACCTTC. Translated, it gives CASSGTGDYGYTF. The chain has TRBV6-4 and TRBJ1-2; 7 nucleotides agree with TRBD1. The CDR3 loop spans 13 amino acids. V trimming: 4 bases; J trimming: 3 bases; junction bases outside the gene matches: 2. Germline V CDR1 and CDR2: MRHNA, SNTAGT.

This clone was seen a few times. The genes are TRBV2 and TRBJ2-2; a possible D gene is TRBD1 (6 bases). The CDR3 consists of 15 residues. Trimming removed 7 bases from V and 0 bases from J, with 12 bases in between. Germline V gene lookup returns CDR1 SNHLY and CDR2 FYNNEI. The CDR3 region is CASNKDRSNTGELFF. The CDR3 DNA follows: TGTGCCAGCAATAAGGACAGATCGAACACCGGGGAGCTGTTTTTT.

With regard to this clone: One end of the junction does not line up with germline, which may come from a read error. This CDR3 is CASSQAGQGGLGAF. CDR3 in DNA: TGCGCCAGCAGCCAAGCGGGACAGGGAGGCTTGGGCGCCTTC. The chain links TRBV4-1 to TRBJ1-2, with 9 bases lining up with TRBD1. The CDR3 contains 14 residues. The V gene's germline CDR1 is MGHRA and CDR2 YSYEKL.

V usage is TRBV9 and J usage is TRBJ2-3; 7 bases are shared with TRBD1. Per the germline V gene, CDR1 is SGDLS and CDR2 is YYNGEE. The CDR3 has 15 amino acids. V lost 2 bases and J lost 3; bases outside the gene matches: 6. The CDR3 sequence: CASSVEGAATDTQYF. The CDR3 DNA sequence: TGTGCCAGCAGCGTTGAGGGGGCGGCAACAGATACGCAGTATTTT.

The V gene is TRBV28, the J gene TRBJ1-2, with 9 bases matching TRBD1. V dropped 11 bases and J dropped 7; count of bases not matched to a gene: 23. The CDR3 runs 17 residues. The V gene's germline CDR1 is MDHEN and CDR2 SYDVKM. In nucleotides, the CDR3 is TGTGCCTCCTCTCAAATCGGGACAGGGATTGGGGAAAGTGGCTACACCTTC. As protein: CASSQIGTGIGESGYTF.

V usage is TRBV4-1 and J usage is TRBJ2-2; possible D gene TRBD2, 5 bases. The V end was cut by 0 bases, the J end by 7 bases, with 15 bases between. Germline-derived CDR1 and CDR2 are MGHRA and YSYEKL. The CDR3 contains 16 residues. The CDR3 is CASSQDFGVRGGELFF. The CDR3 nucleotides are TGCGCCAGCAGCCAAGACTTCGGGGTACGAGGCGGGGAGCTGTTTTTT.

This clone was detected a few times. This chain links TRBV19 with TRBJ2-4; 7 bases match TRBD1. The CDR3 sequence is 14 residues long. Per germline, CDR1 LNHDA and CDR2 SQIVND (reference sequence). V trimming: 3 bases; J trimming: 5 bases; junction bases outside the gene matches: 4. CDR3 DNA sequence: TGTGCCAGTAGTATGTGGCAGGGGGAAAACATTCAGTACTTC. Protein sequence: CASSMWQGENIQYF.

CDR3 region: CASSDRGGSEKLFF. CDR3 sequence (DNA): TGTGCCAGCAGTGACAGGGGCGGGAGTGAAAAACTGTTTTTT. The chain links TRBV6-5 to TRBJ1-4, with 8 bases matching TRBD1. CDR1 is MNHEY, CDR2 SVGAGI, per germline. The V segment lost 5 bases and the J segment 7 bases; nucleotides outside the gene matches: 6. The CDR3 totals 14 residues.

As regards this clone: Other DNA variants within this sample encode the same CDR3. V and J are TRBV19 and TRBJ1-1, with D possibly being TRBD1 (5 bases). V shed 3 bases and J shed 1 base, with 6 bases lying between them. The CDR3 contains 13 residues. Germline V gene lookup returns CDR1 LNHDA and CDR2 SQIVND (reference sequence). The CDR3 loop is CASSIGANTEAFF. Here the CDR3 DNA reads TGTGCCAGTAGTATTGGGGCGAACACTGAAGCTTTCTTT.